These 31 T cell receptor beta chains were all obtained from the same sample, sequenced in a study of spatial heterogeneity in lung cancer. Study-wide results and limits: Counts of expanded alpha and beta TCRs within tumors tracked the tumor nonsynonymous mutation count.

No cognate antigen is known for these TCRs. Time point denoted: sample taken at primary tumor resection. Via MiXCR, TCRdb re-called the 5' RACE reads, giving one row per CDR3 protein. The sample lists under 20,000 distinct CDR3 sequences; under 7% were seen once. The material was lung tumor tissue, obtained at surgery. Receptors originate from a female donor with early-stage non-small cell lung cancer.

In its sample, this clonotype was seen a few times. J is TRBJ2-1 and V is TRBV7-2; the match to TRBD2 covers 8 bases. Germline CDR1 and CDR2: SGHTA and FQGNSA. With 4 bases clipped from V and 6 bases from J, the junction kept 8 bases outside the gene matches. CDR3 size: 15 residues. The CDR3, as DNA: TGTGCCAGCAGCTCACAAGCGGGAGCTCGCAATGAGCAGTTCTTC. Translating gives CASSSQAGARNEQFF.

Relative to its sample, this clonotype is medium-sized (0.01 to 0.1%). V is TRBV5-1 and J is TRBJ2-5; possible D gene TRBD2, 6 bases. The length of the CDR3 is 17 residues. V lost 4 bases to trimming and J lost 5 bases, with 24 bases between them. Germline V gives CDR1 SGHRS, CDR2 YFSETQ. In nucleotides, the CDR3 is TGCGCCAGCAGCCCGCGGGAATCGGGGCCTGCCTTGGAGACCCAGTACTTC. Encoded protein: CASSPRESGPALETQYF.

This clonotype was counted at least ten times. The rearrangement links TRBV7-3 to TRBJ2-7; possibly TRBD2 for D (6 bases). With 5 bases removed from V and 6 bases from J, the gap between germline ends came to 8 bases. CDR1 is SGHTA, CDR2 FQGTGA, per germline. The CDR3 consists of 11 residues. The DNA for the CDR3 is TGTGCCAGCAGCGACGGGAGCGAGCAGTACTTC. Translation gives CASSDGSEQYF.

This clonotype was detected many times. The gene calls are TRBV5-6 and TRBJ2-7, with D possibly TRBD2 on 5 matching bases. Trimming cost V 2 bases and J 4 bases, with 10 bases left between them. Germline V lookup: CDR1 SGHDT, CDR2 YYEEEE. The CDR3 runs to 13 residues. The CDR3 bases are TGTGCCAGCAGCTTCGGGGTCCCATACGAGCAGTACTTC. Amino acid sequence: CASSFGVPYEQYF. The variable domain in full, with the rest retrieved from reference TRBV5-6 and TRBJ2-7, is DAGVTQSPTHLIKTRGQQVTLRCSPKSGHDTVSWYQQALGQGPQFIFQYYEEEERQRGNFPDRFSGHQFPNYSSELNVNALLLGDSALYLCASSFGVPYEQYFGPGTRLTVT.

This clonotype was counted at least ten times. As DNA, the CDR3 is TGCAGCGTCGTGGGCACCTATGGCTACACCTTC. Its protein is CSVVGTYGYTF. The gene calls are TRBV29-1 and TRBJ1-2; D remains ambiguous. The ends were cut back, 6 bases at V and 4 bases at J, with 9 bases in the middle. The germline CDR1 and CDR2 sequences are SQVTM and ANQGSEA. This CDR3 is 11 amino acids long.

The sample holds a few counts of this clonotype. The chain couples TRBV20-1 to TRBJ2-2; 7 bases agree with TRBD2. The germline V gene encodes CDR1 DFQATT and CDR2 SNEGSKA (reference sequence). Trimming removed 1 base from V and 5 bases from J; junction bases left unmatched: 1. This CDR3 has 13 amino acids. CDR3 in amino acids: CSARVGGTGELFF. In DNA form, the CDR3 reads TGCAGTGCTAGAGTGGGAGGGACCGGGGAGCTGTTTTTT.

This clonotype was seen repeatedly, ten times or more. The chain combines TRBV7-8 with TRBJ1-5; D might be TRBD1 (5 bases). V was cut by 3 bases and J by 4 bases, with 7 bases left in between. The length of the CDR3 is 13 residues. Looked up from germline, CDR1 is SGHVS and CDR2 is FQNEAQ. CDR3 nucleotide sequence: TGTGCCAGCAGCTTCGACAGAAATCAGCCCCAGCATTTT. Its protein is CASSFDRNQPQHF.

The V call is TRBV9, the J call TRBJ2-2; D is ambiguous. The CDR3 runs to 15 residues. Germline V gene data show CDR1 as SGDLS and CDR2 as YYNGEE. V shed 2 bases and J shed 1 base, with 9 bases lying between them. CDR3 sequence reads: CASSVVGENTGELFF. CDR3 DNA sequence: TGTGCCAGCAGCGTTGTAGGAGAGAACACCGGGGAGCTGTTTTTT.

The sample holds many counts of this clonotype. The gene calls are TRBV9 and TRBJ1-3, with D unclear. The CDR3 has 13 residues. V was trimmed by 3 bases and J by 0 bases, leaving 4 bases between them. Germline V gives CDR1 SGDLS, CDR2 YYNGEE. CDR3 amino acids: CASSGVSGNTIYF. In DNA form, the CDR3 reads TGTGCCAGCAGCGGGGTCTCTGGAAACACCATATATTTT.

This clonotype was seen only a few times. The V and J genes are TRBV5-1 and TRBJ2-3; unclear D gene. The V gene lost 4 bases and the J gene lost 0 bases, with 12 bases spanning the gap. The V gene's germline CDR1 is SGHRS and CDR2 YFSETQ. The CDR3 is 15 amino acids. The CDR3 sequence is CASSNGHTSTDTQYF. CDR3 nucleotide sequence: TGCGCCAGCAGCAACGGCCACACTAGCACAGATACGCAGTATTTT.

This clonotype showed up many times. J is TRBJ2-3 and V is TRBV29-1; D may be TRBD2 (6 bases). This CDR3 is 12 amino acids long. V lost 8 bases and J 2 bases, leaving 11 bases between the germline ends. Per the germline V gene, CDR1 is SQVTM and CDR2 is ANQGSEA. The CDR3 region has the DNA TGCAGCTCCATAGCGGACACAGATACGCAGTATTTT. Amino acids: CSSIADTDTQYF.

This clonotype was seen at least ten times. The V and J genes are TRBV3-1 and TRBJ2-1; 7 bases map to TRBD1. This CDR3 is 13 amino acids long. Germline assignment: CDR1 LGHDT and CDR2 YNNKEL (reference sequence). Losses at the gene ends were 3 bases for V and 12 bases for J; bases not matched to a gene: 8. Here the CDR3 reads CASSQKNRDRQFF. The CDR3 DNA is TGTGCCAGCAGCCAGAAGAACCGGGACAGGCAGTTCTTC.

This clonotype was picked up many times. The V and J genes are TRBV27 and TRBJ1-5, with D unresolved. This CDR3 contains 14 residues. Germline CDR1 MNHEY, CDR2 SMNVEV (reference sequence). V was clipped by 5 bases and J by 2 bases, with 10 bases between them. The CDR3 loop reads CASSPISGNQPQHF. Written as DNA, the CDR3 is TGTGCCAGCAGTCCGATCTCCGGCAATCAGCCCCAGCATTTT.

There are a few counts of this clonotype. This chain connects TRBV20-1 to TRBJ2-3; no clear D. Germline V gene lookup returns CDR1 DFQATT and CDR2 SNEGSKA (reference sequence). This CDR3 spans 14 amino acids. The V end was cut by 3 bases, the J end by 2 bases, with 12 bases between. The CDR3 DNA follows: TGCAGTGCTAGTGACCAACCGAACACAGATACGCAGTATTTT. Amino acids: CSASDQPNTDTQYF.

This clonotype has a handful of counts. V is TRBV27 and J is TRBJ2-7; TRBD1 agrees at 8 bases. The length of the CDR3 is 15 residues. V lost 3 bases and J lost 3; bases outside the gene matches: 7. Germline values: CDR1 MNHEY, CDR2 SMNVEV (reference sequence). CDR3 sequence (DNA): TGTGCCAGCAGTTTGGGGCGACAGGGGATCTACGAGCAGTACTTC. This sequence encodes CASSLGRQGIYEQYF.

This clonotype has at least ten counts. CDR3 bases: TGTGCCAGCAGTCCCACCCCAGGACTAGCGGGAGGCACCGGGGAGCTGTTTTTT. Protein sequence: CASSPTPGLAGGTGELFF. This chain connects TRBV27 to TRBJ2-2; 14 nucleotides align to TRBD2. The germline V gene encodes CDR1 MNHEY and CDR2 SMNVEV (reference sequence). The CDR3 has 18 amino acids. V gave up 5 bases and J gave up 4 bases; unmatched junction bases: 9.

Many counts were recorded for this clonotype. This rearrangement joins TRBV4-1 to TRBJ1-5; 7 bases map to TRBD1. This CDR3 is built from 15 residues. The V gene's germline CDR1 is MGHRA and CDR2 YSYEKL. The trim removed 1 base at V and 5 bases at J, leaving 5 bases unmatched. This CDR3 reads CASSQVGTVYQPQHF. CDR3 bases: TGCGCCAGCAGCCAAGTTGGGACAGTATATCAGCCCCAGCATTTT.

About this clonotype: Germline and junction disagree at one end, which may indicate a read error. The chain joins TRBV15 to TRBJ2-5, with TRBD2 as a possible D gene (5 bases). The CDR3 consists of 18 residues. Germline V CDR1 and CDR2: LNHNV, YYDKDF (reference sequence). CDR3 nucleotides: TGTGCCACAGGGAGCGATAGACGAAATCCCCCGTACCAAGAGACCCGGTACTTC. Its protein product is CATGSDRRNPPYQETRYF.

This clonotype was seen at least ten times. The chain carries TRBV28 and TRBJ2-1, with 10 bases identical to TRBD2. The CDR3 is made up of 16 amino acids. Germline CDR1 and CDR2: MDHEN and SYDVKM. Unmatched junction bases numbered 5, after V lost 5 bases and J lost 1 base. CDR3 protein: CASSGGTSASYNEQFF. The DNA for the CDR3 is TGTGCCAGCAGTGGGGGGACTAGCGCGTCCTACAATGAGCAGTTCTTC.

This clonotype appeared many times. The chain is built from TRBV20-1 and TRBJ1-3; no clear D. The CDR3 is 15 residues long. CDR1 and CDR2 (germline): DFQATT, SNEGSKA (reference sequence). V lost 0 bases and J lost 0, with 9 bases in between. CDR3 nucleotide sequence: TGCAGTGCTAGAGATTACGCTGACTCTGGAAACACCATATATTTT. This codes for CSARDYADSGNTIYF.

This clonotype was counted at least ten times. The CDR3 DNA is TGTGCCAGCAGCTGGGGTACAGGGCGTCAAGAGACCCAGTACTTC. Its translation is CASSWGTGRQETQYF. This chain connects TRBV7-3 to TRBJ2-5; tentatively, D is TRBD1 (6 bases). CDR1 is SGHTA and CDR2 is FQGTGA in the germline V gene. The CDR3 is made up of 15 amino acids. Trimming took 4 bases from V and 2 from J, leaving 14 bases between them.

This clonotype has just a few counts. J is TRBJ2-1 and V is TRBV9, with D unclear. The CDR3 runs to 17 residues. The V end was cut by 3 bases, the J end by 5 bases, with 21 bases between. The germline CDR1 and CDR2 sequences are SGDLS and YYNGEE. The CDR3 nucleotides are TGTGCCAGCAGCGAAACCCCCGGGTCCCAGTACCACAATGAGCAGTTCTTC. It yields the protein CASSETPGSQYHNEQFF. Filled out from reference TRBV9 and TRBJ2-1, the complete variable domain reads DSGVTQTPKHLITATGQRVTLRCSPRSGDLSVYWYQQSLDQGLQFLIQYYNGEERAKGNILERFSAQQFPDLHSELNLSSLELGDSALYFCASSETPGSQYHNEQFFGPGTRLTVL.

By sample share, this clonotype is medium-sized. The CDR3 reads CASSIQASASYNEQFF. As DNA, the CDR3 is TGTGCCAGCAGCATCCAAGCTAGCGCCTCCTACAATGAGCAGTTCTTC. V usage is TRBV7-8 and J usage is TRBJ2-1; D is perhaps TRBD2 (6 bases). The CDR3 has 16 amino acids. The V and J ends lost 5 bases and 0 bases respectively, with 14 bases between them. Germline V lookup: CDR1 SGHVS, CDR2 FQNEAQ.

The chain joins TRBV7-2 to TRBJ2-6, with no clear D. The CDR3 has 16 residues. Germline-derived CDR1 and CDR2 are SGHTA and FQGNSA. Trimming pared 5 bases from V and 1 base from J, leaving 12 bases between. DNA for the CDR3: TGTGCCAGCAGCCTCACCTGGGGTTCTGGGGCCAACGTCCTGACTTTC. Its protein product is CASSLTWGSGANVLTF.

The CDR3 sequence is CASSPGQGGNQPQHF. CDR3 nucleotide sequence: TGTGCCAGCTCACCCGGACAGGGGGGGAATCAGCCCCAGCATTTT. This chain joins TRBV18 and TRBJ1-5; 10 bases are a match to TRBD1. V lost 3 bases, J lost 4 bases, and 3 bases stayed unmatched. The germline V gene encodes CDR1 KGHSH and CDR2 LQKENI. The CDR3 has 15 residues.

In this sample, this clonotype turned up many times. V gene TRBV5-1 combines with J gene TRBJ1-2, with D perhaps TRBD1 (5 bases). Germline values: CDR1 SGHRS, CDR2 YFSETQ. CDR3 length: 14 residues. V lost 5 bases and J lost 7, with 18 bases in between. The CDR3 nucleotides are TGCGCCAGCAGGTTATCAGGGCAAGAGGGTGGCTACACCTTC. Protein: CASRLSGQEGGYTF.

This clonotype is labeled as medium-sized (0.01 to 0.1%). The V gene is TRBV20-1, the J gene TRBJ1-1; D perhaps matches TRBD1 (6 bases). From germline, CDR1 is DFQATT and CDR2 SNEGSKA (reference sequence). This CDR3 comprises 14 residues. Trimming left V 4 bases short and J 2 bases short, with 14 bases between. The CDR3: CSANPGAGNTEAFF. For the CDR3, the DNA is TGCAGTGCTAATCCGGGGGCGGGTAACACTGAAGCTTTCTTT.

This clonotype was recorded many times. The chain uses TRBV5-6 and TRBJ2-7; tentative D call: TRBD2 (5 bases). The CDR3 is 18 amino acids. V was clipped by 1 base and J by 0 bases, with 20 bases between them. Germline V gene sequence: CDR1 SGHDT, CDR2 YYEEEE. The CDR3 is CASSLRRPAGYPSYEQYF. DNA for the CDR3: TGTGCCAGCAGCTTGAGGAGGCCAGCCGGATACCCCTCCTACGAGCAGTACTTC.

The chain joins TRBV5-1 to TRBJ2-5; D may match TRBD1 or TRBD2 (5 bases each). This CDR3 is 14 amino acids long. The V gene lost 2 bases and the J gene lost 2 bases, with 10 bases spanning the gap. CDR1 and CDR2 (germline): SGHRS, YFSETQ. CDR3 in amino acids: CASSFVGRQETQYF. DNA for the CDR3: TGCGCCAGCAGCTTCGTGGGACGGCAAGAGACCCAGTACTTC.

This clonotype ranks as medium-sized. The V gene is TRBV5-1, the J gene TRBJ1-1; 7 bases fit TRBD1. V gave up 5 bases and J gave up 1 base; unmatched junction bases: 8. The CDR3 runs 15 residues. Germline V gives CDR1 SGHRS, CDR2 YFSETQ. The CDR3 sequence: CASSSTGDRNTEAFF. DNA for the CDR3: TGCGCCAGCAGTTCAACAGGGGATCGGAACACTGAAGCTTTCTTT.

This clonotype was found many times. This chain uses TRBV5-1 with TRBJ2-1; D may be TRBD2 (6 bases). V was cut by 0 bases and J by 7 bases, with 11 bases left in between. CDR3 length: 14 amino acids. Germline lookup yields CDR1 SGHRS and CDR2 YFSETQ. The CDR3 bases are TGCGCCAGCAGCTTGGAGGCTAGCGTAAATGAGCAGTTCTTC. Protein product: CASSLEASVNEQFF.